The 24 T cell receptor beta chains in this list originate from one sample, sequenced in a study of long-term antiretroviral therapy in people with HIV. Version v3.0 of the immunoSEQ assay was performed at survey level. Repertoires were generated with immunoSEQ multiplex PCR, while TCRdb's copy carries only in-frame clones and drops some. This table has 17,000 or so clones, under 80% appearing once. The input for sequencing was unsorted PBMCs, taken roughly 2.2 years before starting antiretroviral therapy. The receptors shown here come from a man aged 30-40 years with HIV.

Points on this clone: One junction end does not reproduce the germline sequence, and a read error may be involved. The chain has TRBV5-1 and TRBJ1-1; D unresolved. This CDR3 has 13 residues. Germline values: CDR1 SGHRS, CDR2 YFSETQ. This chain's CDR3 is CASTLSVQGQAFF. The CDR3 DNA is TGCGCCAGCACCTTGAGTGTTCAAGGACAAGCTTTCTTT.

CDR3 coding DNA: TGTGCCAGTAGTATCAGGCAGACCACAGATACGCAGTATTTT. Translated: CASSIRQTTDTQYF. The chain couples TRBV19 to TRBJ2-3; D unresolved. Looked up from germline, CDR1 is LNHDA and CDR2 is SQIVND (reference sequence). V was shortened by 3 bases and J by 2 bases, with 9 bases between the two germline ends. The CDR3 extends over 14 amino acids. Combining the CDR3 with reference TRBV19 and TRBJ2-3 gives the whole variable domain DGGITQSPKYLFRKEGQNVTLSCEQNLNHDAMYWYRQDPGQGLRLIYYSQIVNDFQKGDIAEGYSVSREKKESFPLTVTSAQKNPTAFYLCASSIRQTTDTQYFGPGTRLTVL.

By proportion, this clone is medium-sized. The chain joins TRBV11-2 to TRBJ2-1, with a weak D call TRBD1 (6 bases). Between the trimmed V and J ends, which lost 5 bases and 7 bases, there was a span of 9 bases. The CDR3 totals 12 residues. The germline CDR1 and CDR2 sequences are SGHAT and FQNNGV. In nucleotides, the CDR3 is TGTGCCAGCAGCGCTACAGGGAATGAGCAGTTCTTC. This sequence encodes CASSATGNEQFF.

The V gene is TRBV27, the J gene TRBJ2-7; TRBD1 matches at 10 bases. The V segment lost 5 bases and the J segment 2 bases; nucleotides outside the gene matches: 6. The CDR3 consists of 15 residues. Germline CDR1 reads MNHEY; CDR2 reads SMNVEV (reference sequence). CDR3 coding DNA: TGTGCCAGCAGTCCCGGGACAGGGGCGGCCTACGAGCAGTACTTC. Amino acid sequence: CASSPGTGAAYEQYF.

The chain links TRBV27 to TRBJ2-1; 8 bases align to TRBD2. The CDR3 is 15 residues long. V lost 11 bases, J lost 8 bases, and 17 bases stayed unmatched. Germline assignment: CDR1 MNHEY and CDR2 SMNVEV (reference sequence). The CDR3 here is CASSWGAGDQYEQFF. DNA of the CDR3: TGTGCCTCCAGTTGGGGAGCGGGAGATCAGTATGAGCAGTTCTTC.

The CDR3 loop is CASSHGTAGDYEQYF. For the CDR3, the DNA is TGTGCCAGCAGCCATGGGACAGCGGGGGATTACGAGCAGTACTTC. The V call is TRBV4-2, the J call TRBJ2-7; TRBD2 is a possible D gene (8 bases). CDR1 LGHNA and CDR2 YNFKEQ come from the germline V gene. Trimming cost V 3 bases and J 4 bases, with 16 bases left between them. The CDR3 is 15 residues long.

Only one count was recorded for this clone. The chain carries TRBV7-3 and TRBJ2-3; 8 bases agree with TRBD2. The CDR3 loop spans 15 amino acids. V was clipped by 2 bases and J by 3 bases; unmatched bases: 4. The V gene's germline CDR1 is SGHTA and CDR2 FQGTGA. The chain's CDR3 is CASSLDAGGTDTQYF. CDR3 DNA: TGTGCCAGCAGCTTAGATGCGGGGGGAACAGATACGCAGTATTTT.

The CDR3 nucleotides are TGCAGCGTTGAAAGTTCCGGACAACGGAACACTGAAGCTTTCTTT. Its translation: CSVESSGQRNTEAFF. The chain recombines TRBV29-1 with TRBJ1-1; perhaps TRBD1 as D (5 bases). Germline CDR1 and CDR2: SQVTM and ANQGSEA. The V and J ends lost 2 bases and 1 base respectively, with 14 bases between them. CDR3 size: 15 residues.

The J gene is TRBJ2-7, the V gene TRBV7-9; unclear D gene. Trimming left V 5 bases short and J 7 bases short, with 12 bases between. The CDR3 runs 12 residues. Germline values: CDR1 SEHNR, CDR2 FQNEAQ (reference sequence). CDR3: CASSPVVGEQYF. The DNA of the CDR3 is TGTGCCAGCAGCCCCGTGGTTGGGGAGCAGTACTTC.

The chain is built from TRBV28 and TRBJ2-7; 8 bases agree with TRBD2. CDR3 length: 16 amino acids. The germline V gene encodes CDR1 MDHEN and CDR2 SYDVKM. With 4 bases clipped from V and 10 bases from J, the junction kept 18 bases outside the gene matches. The CDR3 loop reads CASSSAMTGTRSKQYF. For the CDR3, the DNA is TGTGCCAGCAGTTCGGCAATGACCGGGACTAGGAGCAAACAGTACTTC.

This clone was picked up a small number of times. The genes are TRBV6-5 and TRBJ2-1; 13 nucleotides match TRBD2. V was clipped by 7 bases and J by 5 bases; unmatched bases: 5. Germline values: CDR1 MNHEY, CDR2 SVGAGI. The CDR3 has 15 residues. This CDR3 is CASKVLAGGNNEQFF. CDR3 nucleotides: TGTGCCAGCAAAGTACTAGCGGGAGGGAACAATGAGCAGTTCTTC.

This clone has more than one count but fewer than ten. This chain links TRBV18 with TRBJ1-3; 8 bases agree with TRBD1. This CDR3 contains 17 residues. Germline CDR1 reads KGHSH; CDR2 reads LQKENI. After removal of 2 bases from V and 0 bases from J, the junction contained 6 bases not matched to a gene. The CDR3 here is CASSPVAGGYSGNTIYF. CDR3 nucleotide sequence: TGTGCCAGCTCACCAGTCGCAGGGGGCTACTCTGGAAACACCATATATTTT.

There are a few counts of this clone. V and J are TRBV5-4 and TRBJ1-1; D gene uncertain. This CDR3 has 12 residues. Germline V gives CDR1 SGHNT, CDR2 YYREEE (reference sequence). Trimming removed 4 bases at V and 1 base at J, with 5 bases between. The CDR3 here is CASSRQNTEAFF. CDR3 sequence (DNA): TGTGCCAGCAGCCGACAGAACACTGAAGCTTTCTTT.

This clone was recorded a few times. V and J are TRBV7-9 and TRBJ1-2; TRBD1 aligns across 10 bases. The CDR3 consists of 14 residues. Germline lookup yields CDR1 SEHNR and CDR2 FQNEAQ (reference sequence). J lost 5 bases, V lost 7 bases, and 7 bases had no gene match. Here the CDR3 DNA reads TGTGCCAGCAACACGCCGGGACAGGGGTATGGCTACACCTTC. Translated: CASNTPGQGYGYTF. Complete variable domain (other parts from reference TRBV7-9 and TRBJ1-2): DTGVSQNPRHKITKRGQNVTFRCDPISEHNRLYWYRQTLGQGPEFLTYFQNEAQLEKSRLLSDRFSAERPKGSFSTLEIQRTEQGDSAMYLCASNTPGQGYGYTFGSGTRLTVV.

The CDR3: CAWGTENTQYF. The DNA of the CDR3 is TGTGCCTGGGGGACAGAAAATACGCAGTATTTT. The genes are TRBV30 and TRBJ2-3; 7 nucleotides line up with TRBD1. CDR1 is GTSNPN, CDR2 SVGIG, per germline (reference sequence). V gave up 5 bases and J gave up 7 bases; unmatched junction bases: 3. The CDR3 is made up of 11 amino acids.

The J gene is TRBJ2-4, the V gene TRBV2, with 11 nucleotides matching TRBD1. J gave up 8 bases and V 8 bases, and 5 bases lay outside the gene matches. This CDR3 comprises 13 residues. From germline, CDR1 is SNHLY and CDR2 FYNNEI. The chain's CDR3 is CASRDRGMHIQYF. The CDR3 DNA reads TGTGCCAGCCGGGACAGGGGGATGCACATTCAGTACTTC. The full variable domain, completed using reference TRBV2 and TRBJ2-4, is EPEVTQTPSHQVTQMGQEVILRCVPISNHLYFYWYRQILGQKVEFLVSFYNNEISEKSEIFDDQFSVERPDGSNFTLKIRSTKLEDSAMYFCASRDRGMHIQYFGAGTRLSVL.

The table lists this clone with a count of one. The chain uses TRBV6-1 and TRBJ2-7, with D possibly TRBD2 on 6 matching bases. Trimming removed 2 bases from V and 7 bases from J, with 12 bases in between. CDR3 length equals 13 residues. Germline V lookup: CDR1 MNHNS, CDR2 SASEGT. For the CDR3, the DNA is TGTGCCAGCAGTGAAAGCCCCGGGACTGAGCAGTACTTC. As protein: CASSESPGTEQYF.

This chain links TRBV5-4 with TRBJ1-5, with a possible D match to TRBD1 (5 bases). V lost 4 bases to trimming and J lost 0 bases, with 11 bases between them. Germline V lookup: CDR1 SGHNT, CDR2 YYREEE (reference sequence). CDR3 size: 15 residues. CDR3 coding DNA: TGTGCCAGCAGCCTCTGGGGGACTAGCAATCAGCCCCAGCATTTT. This gives the protein CASSLWGTSNQPQHF.

This clone has only a few counts. The J gene is TRBJ1-1, the V gene TRBV11-2; TRBD1 aligns across 7 bases. CDR1 is SGHAT, CDR2 FQNNGV, per germline. This CDR3 comprises 15 residues. J was trimmed by 2 bases and V by 1 base; bases with no gene match: 4. The CDR3 here is CASSLAPGGNTEAFF. The CDR3 DNA follows: TGTGCCAGCAGCTTAGCGCCAGGGGGAAACACTGAAGCTTTCTTT.

This rearrangement joins TRBV4-1 to TRBJ1-2; possible D gene TRBD1, 5 bases. CDR3 length: 16 amino acids. Germline CDR1 is MGHRA and CDR2 is YSYEKL. The V end lost 3 bases, the J end lost 6 bases, and 20 bases lay between the germline ends. CDR3 nucleotide sequence: TGCGCCAGCAGCCAGAGGAACCCTACAGGTTACGATGGCTACACCTTC. This sequence encodes CASSQRNPTGYDGYTF.

The chain carries TRBV4-2 and TRBJ2-3; possibly TRBD2 for D (6 bases). Germline V gene lookup returns CDR1 LGHNA and CDR2 YNFKEQ. CDR3 size: 16 residues. V lost 0 bases and J 4 bases, leaving 14 bases between the germline ends. CDR3 coding DNA: TGTGCCAGCAGCCAAGATCGGGTGACGGGAGCAGATACGCAGTATTTT. This encodes CASSQDRVTGADTQYF.

V usage is TRBV9 and J usage is TRBJ2-7, with 7 bases matching TRBD1. The CDR3 covers 15 residues. Germline V gives CDR1 SGDLS, CDR2 YYNGEE. Trimming took 2 bases from V and 3 from J; bases not matched to a gene: 8. In nucleotides, the CDR3 is TGTGCCAGCAGCGTTCACCGGGACAGCCGCTACGAGCAGTACTTC. Translated, it gives CASSVHRDSRYEQYF.

The rearrangement joins TRBV7-9 to TRBJ1-3; D possibly corresponds to TRBD1 (5 bases). CDR1 is SEHNR and CDR2 is FQNEAQ in the germline V gene (reference sequence). The CDR3 spans 15 residues. Trimming left V 10 bases short and J 3 bases short, with 19 bases between. For the CDR3, the DNA is TGTGCCACTTTCTTAGGCGGGACGAGTGGAAACACCATATATTTT. Protein: CATFLGGTSGNTIYF.

A few counts support this clone. The chain recombines TRBV2 with TRBJ1-6; D is perhaps TRBD1 (6 bases). Germline assignment: CDR1 SNHLY and CDR2 FYNNEI. Trimming shortened V by 7 bases and J by 7 bases, and 17 bases separated the two germline ends. The CDR3 contains 15 residues. The CDR3 loop reads CASMKGDGLNSPLHF. The CDR3 region has the DNA TGTGCCAGCATGAAGGGGGACGGCCTGAATTCACCCCTCCACTTT. The full variable domain, with the rest looked up from reference TRBV2 and TRBJ1-6, is EPEVTQTPSHQVTQMGQEVILRCVPISNHLYFYWYRQILGQKVEFLVSFYNNEISEKSEIFDDQFSVERPDGSNFTLKIRSTKLEDSAMYFCASMKGDGLNSPLHFGNGTRLTVT.